Listed below are T cell receptor beta chains from one sample, sequenced in a study of patients and donors after allogeneic stem cell transplantation. Each CDR3 protein gets one entry after TCRdb re-called the RT-PCR reads with MiXCR. The sample has some 90,000 distinct CDR3 sequences, around 49% seen once. The specimen was blood, either unsorted or a sorted T cell fraction (not recorded which). These TCRs come from a human donor who was either an allogeneic HSCT recipient or a stem cell or donor lymphocyte infusion donor (not recorded which). It is not recorded whose cells these are; they may come from a transplant donor. Both conserved end residues are part of each CDR3. D genes are given only for firm matches. Rows may omit the clone size; those that give it use once, few, many or a size class.

NA	TRBV5-1	NA	TRBJ1-2	CASSFELDGYTF	TGCGCCAGCAGCTTCGAACTAGATGGCTACACCTTC
NA	TRBV20-1	NA	TRBJ1-1	CSAGGRMNTEAFF	TGCAGTGCTGGGGGACGGATGAACACTGAAGCTTTCTTT
NA	TRBV7-9	TRBD2	TRBJ2-1	CASSSSGTSGKRQFF	TGTGCCAGCAGCTCCTCCGGGACTAGCGGGAAACGGCAGTTCTTC
NA	TRBV7-9	NA	TRBJ1-6	CASSLEWENSPLHF	TGTGCCAGCAGCTTAGAATGGGAAAATTCACCCCTCCACTTT
NA	TRBV15	NA	TRBJ1-1	CATSRARREAFF	TGTGCCACCAGCAGAGCTCGGAGGGAAGCTTTCTTT
NA	TRBV7-8	TRBD2	TRBJ2-3	CASSFREKREATDTQYF	TGTGCCAGCAGCTTCCGCGAAAAGCGGGAAGCCACAGATACGCAGTATTTT
few	TRBV7-2	NA	TRBJ2-3	CASSPSNLALYF	TGTGCCAGCAGCCCTAGTAACCTGGCATTGTATTTT
few	TRBV4-3	NA	TRBJ1-2	CASSPLQSYGYTF	TGCGCCAGCAGCCCCTTGCAATCCTATGGCTACACCTTC
NA	TRBV12-3/TRBV12-4	NA	TRBJ1-6	CASSPKGNYNSPLHF	TGTGCCAGCAGTCCTAAAGGGAACTATAATTCACCCCTCCACTTT
NA	TRBV30	NA	TRBJ1-5	CAWSVPGHRNQPQHF	TGTGCCTGGAGTGTACCCGGACACCGCAATCAGCCCCAGCATTTT
NA	TRBV30	TRBD2	TRBJ2-1	CAWNSGRAYNEQFF	TGTGCCTGGAACAGCGGGAGGGCCTACAATGAGCAGTTCTTC
NA	TRBV27	NA	TRBJ2-3	CASSLTPTDTQYF	TGTGCCAGCAGTTTAACTCCTACAGATACGCAGTATTTT
NA	TRBV29-1	TRBD1	TRBJ1-1	CSVSTGVNTEAFF	TGCAGCGTTTCGACAGGGGTCAACACTGAAGCTTTCTTT
NA	TRBV2	NA	TRBJ1-1	CASSVTNTEAFF	TGTGCCAGCAGCGTGACAAACACTGAAGCTTTCTTT
NA	TRBV29-1	TRBD1	TRBJ1-2	CSALGGQEDYGYTF	TGCAGCGCCCTGGGGGGACAGGAGGACTATGGCTACACCTTC
few	TRBV27	TRBD1	TRBJ1-5	CASSPDRGHQPQHF	TGTGCCAGCAGTCCCGACAGGGGGCATCAGCCCCAGCATTTT
NA	TRBV28	NA	TRBJ1-5	CASSLQVVPLGPQHF	TGTGCCAGCAGTTTACAGGTGGTACCCCTCGGGCCCCAGCATTTT
NA	TRBV27	TRBD1	TRBJ1-4	CASTNRAGQGAHEKLFF	TGTGCCAGCACCAATAGGGCAGGACAGGGGGCCCACGAAAAACTGTTTTTT
NA	TRBV12-3/TRBV12-4	NA	TRBJ1-2	CASSLGEHFYGYTF	TGTGCCAGCAGTTTGGGGGAGCACTTCTATGGCTACACCTTC
NA	TRBV12-3/TRBV12-4	TRBD2	TRBJ2-1	CASSLTTSGYNEQFF	TGTGCCAGCAGTTTAACGACTAGCGGATACAATGAGCAGTTCTTC
once	TRBV7-2	NA	TRBJ1-5	CASSSPKGGNQPQHF	TGTGCCAGCAGCTCCCCTAAGGGGGGCAATCAGCCCCAGCATTTT
NA	TRBV29-1	NA	TRBJ1-2	CSVEVGQYYGYTF	TGCAGCGTTGAAGTAGGGCAGTACTATGGCTACACCTTC
NA	TRBV4-2	TRBD1	TRBJ1-1	CASSQGNRGHTEAFF	TGTGCCAGCAGCCAAGGAAACAGGGGGCACACTGAAGCTTTCTTT